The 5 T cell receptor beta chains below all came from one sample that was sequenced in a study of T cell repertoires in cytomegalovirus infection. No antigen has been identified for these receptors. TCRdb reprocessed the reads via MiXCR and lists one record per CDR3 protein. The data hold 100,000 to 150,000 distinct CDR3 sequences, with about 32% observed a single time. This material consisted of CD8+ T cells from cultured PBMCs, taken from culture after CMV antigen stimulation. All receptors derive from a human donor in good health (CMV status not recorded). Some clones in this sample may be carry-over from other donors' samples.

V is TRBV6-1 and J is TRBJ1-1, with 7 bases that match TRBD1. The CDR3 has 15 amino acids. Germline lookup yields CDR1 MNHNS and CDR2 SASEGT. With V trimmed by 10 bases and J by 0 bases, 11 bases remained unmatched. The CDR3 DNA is TGTGCCACCACCGGGACAGTCGACATGAACACTGAAGCTTTCTTT. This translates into CATTGTVDMNTEAFF.

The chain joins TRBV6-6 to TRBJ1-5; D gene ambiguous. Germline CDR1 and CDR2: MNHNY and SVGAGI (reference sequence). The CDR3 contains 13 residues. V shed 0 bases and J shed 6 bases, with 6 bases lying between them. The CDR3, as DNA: TGTGCCAGCAGTTACTCGTTTGGTCAGCCCCAGCATTTT. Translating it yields CASSYSFGQPQHF.

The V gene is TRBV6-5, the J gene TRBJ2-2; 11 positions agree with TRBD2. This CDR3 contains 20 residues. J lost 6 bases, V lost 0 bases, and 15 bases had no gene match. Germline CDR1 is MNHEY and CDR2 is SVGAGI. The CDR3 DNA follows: TGTGCCAGCAGTTACTCAGGTCTAGCGGGGGGATTTGAGGTGCCCGGGGAGCTGTTTTTT. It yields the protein CASSYSGLAGGFEVPGELFF.

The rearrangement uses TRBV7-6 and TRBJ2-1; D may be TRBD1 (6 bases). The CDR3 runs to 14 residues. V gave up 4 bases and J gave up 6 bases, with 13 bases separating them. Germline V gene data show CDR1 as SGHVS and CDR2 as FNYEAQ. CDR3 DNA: TGTGCCAGCAGCTCCCGTGGACAGCCCAATGAGCAGTTCTTC. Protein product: CASSSRGQPNEQFF. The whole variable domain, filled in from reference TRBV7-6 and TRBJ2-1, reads GAGVSQSPRYKVTKRGQDVALRCDPISGHVSLYWYRQALGQGPEFLTYFNYEAQQDKSGLPNDRFSAERPEGSISTLTIQRTEQRDSAMYRCASSSRGQPNEQFFGPGTRLTVL.

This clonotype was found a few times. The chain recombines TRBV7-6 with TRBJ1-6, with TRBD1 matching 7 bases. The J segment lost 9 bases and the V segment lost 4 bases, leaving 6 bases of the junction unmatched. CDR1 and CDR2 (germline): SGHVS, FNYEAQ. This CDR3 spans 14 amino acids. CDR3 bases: TGTGCCAGCAGCTCAGACAGGGCACTTTCACCCCTCCACTTT. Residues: CASSSDRALSPLHF.